The T cell receptor beta chain under discussion was sequenced for a study of T cell responses to AZD1222 COVID-19 vaccine. Study conclusions and caveats: Seropositive at baseline were only a handful of AZD1222 recipients. A rise in Spike-specific TCR breadth and depth followed two AZD1222 doses. The donors showed a predominance of white British ancestry and of females, with possible underestimation of clonal diversity.

Some clones are missing from TCRdb's copy, which holds only in-frame ones; the method was immunoSEQ multiplex PCR. The sample has around 100,000 clones; over 90% are singletons. J lost 2 bases, V lost 1 base, and 4 bases had no gene match. Per germline, CDR1 SGHRS and CDR2 YFSETQ. The CDR3 consists of 15 residues. Remarks on this clone: No antigen is known for it.

The sequence derives from an adult in good health. The rearrangement links TRBV5-1 to TRBJ2-3; 7 positions agree with TRBD1. The source was peripheral blood, collected on day 0 of AZD1222 vaccination. The CDR3 loop is CASSLQTGPTDTQYF. DNA of the CDR3: TGCGCCAGCAGCTTGCAGACAGGGCCCACAGATACGCAGTATTTT.